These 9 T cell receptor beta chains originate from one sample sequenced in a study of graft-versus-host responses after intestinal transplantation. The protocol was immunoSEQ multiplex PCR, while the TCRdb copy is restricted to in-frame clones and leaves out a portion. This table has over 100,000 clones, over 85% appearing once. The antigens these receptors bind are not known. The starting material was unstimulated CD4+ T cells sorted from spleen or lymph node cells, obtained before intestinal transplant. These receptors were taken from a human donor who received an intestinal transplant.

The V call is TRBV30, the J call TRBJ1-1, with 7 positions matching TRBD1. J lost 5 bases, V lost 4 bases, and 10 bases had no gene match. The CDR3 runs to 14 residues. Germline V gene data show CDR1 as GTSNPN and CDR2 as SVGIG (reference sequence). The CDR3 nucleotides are TGTGCCTGGAACTCACAGGGGACTGGAACTGAAGCTTTCTTT. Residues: CAWNSQGTGTEAFF.

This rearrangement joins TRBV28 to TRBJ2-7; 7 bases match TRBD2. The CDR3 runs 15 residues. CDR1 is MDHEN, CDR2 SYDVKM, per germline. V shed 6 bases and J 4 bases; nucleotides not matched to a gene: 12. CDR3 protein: CASSGSGTSIYEQYF. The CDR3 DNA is TGTGCCAGCAGCGGAAGCGGGACCTCTATATACGAGCAGTACTTC.

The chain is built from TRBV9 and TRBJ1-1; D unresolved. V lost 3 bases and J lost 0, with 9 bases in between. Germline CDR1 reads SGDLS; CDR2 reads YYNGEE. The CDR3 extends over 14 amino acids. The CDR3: CASSGGRLNTEAFF. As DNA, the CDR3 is TGTGCCAGCAGCGGCGGCCGATTGAACACTGAAGCTTTCTTT. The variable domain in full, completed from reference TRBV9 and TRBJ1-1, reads DSGVTQTPKHLITATGQRVTLRCSPRSGDLSVYWYQQSLDQGLQFLIQYYNGEERAKGNILERFSAQQFPDLHSELNLSSLELGDSALYFCASSGGRLNTEAFFGQGTRLTVV.

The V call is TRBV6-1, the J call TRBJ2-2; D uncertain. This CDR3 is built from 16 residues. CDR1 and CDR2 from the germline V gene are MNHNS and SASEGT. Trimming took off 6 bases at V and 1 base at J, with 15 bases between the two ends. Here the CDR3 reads CASRELRALNTGELFF. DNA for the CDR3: TGTGCCAGCAGGGAACTTAGGGCCTTGAACACCGGGGAGCTGTTTTTT.

CDR3 region: CASSPPRGRRDTGELFF. CDR3 sequence (DNA): TGTGCCAGCTCACCCCCCCGGGGGCGACGGGACACCGGGGAGCTGTTTTTT. The genes are TRBV18 and TRBJ2-2, with D perhaps being TRBD1 or TRBD2 (6 bases each). CDR3 length equals 17 residues. V shed 3 bases and J shed 3 bases, with 17 bases lying between them. The germline V gene encodes CDR1 KGHSH and CDR2 LQKENI.

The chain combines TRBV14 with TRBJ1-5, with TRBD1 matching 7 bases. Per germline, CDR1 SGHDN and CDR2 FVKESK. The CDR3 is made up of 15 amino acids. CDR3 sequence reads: CALNSYDRGNQPQHF. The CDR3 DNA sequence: TGTGCGCTTAATTCGTATGACAGGGGCAATCAGCCCCAGCATTTT.

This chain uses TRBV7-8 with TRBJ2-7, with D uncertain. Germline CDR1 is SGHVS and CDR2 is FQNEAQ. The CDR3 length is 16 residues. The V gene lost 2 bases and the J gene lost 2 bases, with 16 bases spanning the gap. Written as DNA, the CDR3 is TGTGCCAGCAGCTTACGGCGCGTAGGGTACCCCTACGAGCAGTACTTC. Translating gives CASSLRRVGYPYEQYF.

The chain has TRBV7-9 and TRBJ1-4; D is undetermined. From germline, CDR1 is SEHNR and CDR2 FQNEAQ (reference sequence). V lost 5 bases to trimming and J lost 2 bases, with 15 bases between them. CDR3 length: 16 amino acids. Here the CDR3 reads CASSPSRALTNEKLFF. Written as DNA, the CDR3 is TGTGCCAGCAGCCCATCTCGGGCACTTACTAATGAAAAACTGTTTTTT.

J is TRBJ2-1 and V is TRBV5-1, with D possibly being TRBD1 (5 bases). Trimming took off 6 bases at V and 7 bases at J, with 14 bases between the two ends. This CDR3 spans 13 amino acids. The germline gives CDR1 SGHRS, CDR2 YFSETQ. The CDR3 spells CASNYQGVNEQFF. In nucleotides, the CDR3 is TGCGCCAGCAACTACCAGGGTGTGAATGAGCAGTTCTTC.